This passage covers 17 T cell receptor beta chains from one sample sequenced in a study of blood T cells in healthy people across ages. A second PCR, run for about 6 to 12 cycles, used a sample-barcoded 5' primer plus a J-beta primer mix. TCRdb called the 5' RACE reads again in MiXCR, with one record for every CDR3 protein. The sample has roughly 1,800,000 distinct CDR3 sequences, around half seen once. The sequencing input was blood. The source of these receptors is a woman aged 40 to 55 in good health.

In nucleotides, the CDR3 is TGTGCCAGCAGTTCGACCGGCTACACCTTC. This codes for CASSSTGYTF. The V gene is TRBV28, the J gene TRBJ1-2; D gene unclear. This CDR3 comprises 10 residues. Trimming took off 4 bases at V and 8 bases at J, with 5 bases between the two ends. From germline, CDR1 is MDHEN and CDR2 SYDVKM.

This clonotype was counted a few times. The chain uses TRBV20-1 and TRBJ2-7; D remains unclear. The length of the CDR3 is 13 residues. In germline, CDR1 is DFQATT, CDR2 SNEGSKA (reference sequence). Trimming shortened V by 1 base and J by 3 bases, and 10 bases separated the two germline ends. For the CDR3, the DNA is TGCAGTGCTAGAGGCCAGCATAGCTACGAGCAGTACTTC. Its protein product is CSARGQHSYEQYF.

V gene TRBV7-2 combines with J gene TRBJ2-5, with TRBD2 as a possible D gene (5 bases). CDR3 length equals 14 residues. Trimming removed 6 bases at V and 1 base at J, with 12 bases between. The V gene's germline CDR1 is SGHTA and CDR2 FQGNSA. The CDR3 spells CASRSGIPQETQYF. CDR3 DNA sequence: TGTGCCAGCAGATCGGGAATCCCCCAAGAGACCCAGTACTTC. The full variable domain, rest sourced from reference TRBV7-2 and TRBJ2-5, is GAGVSQSPSNKVTEKGKDVELRCDPISGHTALYWYRQSLGQGLEFLIYFQGNSAPDKSGLPSDRFSAERTGGSVSTLTIQRTQQEDSAVYLCASRSGIPQETQYFGPGTRLLVL.

The rearrangement joins TRBV20-1 to TRBJ2-1; D call uncertain. The CDR3 sequence is 12 residues long. Trimming stripped 3 bases from V and 9 bases from J, with 12 bases between. CDR1 and CDR2 (germline): DFQATT, SNEGSKA (reference sequence). The CDR3 here is CSARTNIGEQFF. The CDR3 region has the DNA TGCAGTGCTAGGACAAACATTGGTGAGCAGTTCTTC.

This clonotype occurred a few times. The chain uses TRBV20-1 and TRBJ2-1, with 9 bases matching TRBD1. The CDR3 totals 13 residues. From germline, CDR1 is DFQATT and CDR2 SNEGSKA (reference sequence). Trimming cost V 5 bases and J 12 bases; bases outside gene matches: 11. This chain's CDR3 is CSAATGGGFGQFF. CDR3 DNA: TGCAGTGCTGCCACAGGGGGCGGTTTTGGGCAGTTCTTC.

Only one count was recorded for this clonotype. This sequence joins TRBV9 and TRBJ2-5, with 8 bases identical to TRBD2. V trimming: 2 bases; J trimming: 1 base; junction bases outside the gene matches: 7. This CDR3 has 16 residues. Per germline, CDR1 SGDLS and CDR2 YYNGEE. The CDR3 here is CASSVRSGGLQETQYF. CDR3 nucleotide sequence: TGTGCCAGCAGCGTCAGGAGCGGGGGACTCCAAGAGACCCAGTACTTC.

The DNA of the CDR3 is TGTGCCAGCAGCCGACAGTGGAGTCAGCCCCAGCATTTT. Its protein is CASSRQWSQPQHF. The V and J genes are TRBV7-2 and TRBJ1-5; tentative D call: TRBD1 (5 bases). CDR1 SGHTA and CDR2 FQGNSA come from the germline V gene. The CDR3 has 13 amino acids. The V end lost 5 bases, the J end lost 6 bases, and 11 bases lay between the germline ends.

This clonotype has a single count. The CDR3 coding sequence is TGTGCCTCCCAGGGCGGGTTACAGACCCAGTACTTC. Protein product: CASQGGLQTQYF. The chain links TRBV6-6 to TRBJ2-5; possibly TRBD1 or TRBD2 for D (5 bases each). The CDR3 contains 12 residues. V was cut by 11 bases and J by 6 bases, with 16 bases left in between. The germline gives CDR1 MNHNY, CDR2 SVGAGI (reference sequence).

The CDR3 nucleotides are TGCGCCAGCAGCCATGTGGCTAGCGGGGGCCACGACCAAGAGACCCAGTACTTC. Its protein is CASSHVASGGHDQETQYF. This rearrangement joins TRBV4-3 to TRBJ2-5; TRBD2 matches 10 bases. Germline V gene sequence: CDR1 LGHNA, CDR2 YSLEER. The ends lost 3 bases at V and 0 bases at J; junction bases unmatched: 10. The CDR3 extends over 18 amino acids.

This clonotype was observed a handful of times. V is TRBV20-1 and J is TRBJ2-5; D is possibly TRBD2 (5 bases). The CDR3 consists of 13 residues. Trimming stripped 1 base from V and 5 bases from J, with 11 bases between. Germline V gene sequence: CDR1 DFQATT, CDR2 SNEGSKA (reference sequence). The DNA of the CDR3 is TGCAGTGCTAGAGCAAGGCCGGGGGAGACCCAGTACTTC. Amino acids: CSARARPGETQYF.

This clonotype was detected only once. The chain carries TRBV7-9 and TRBJ1-1; D is undetermined. CDR1 and CDR2 (germline): SEHNR, FQNEAQ (reference sequence). V was clipped by 7 bases and J by 0 bases, with 9 bases between them. The CDR3 sequence is 13 residues long. The CDR3 sequence: CASKSKLNTEAFF. CDR3 nucleotide sequence: TGTGCCAGCAAAAGTAAATTGAACACTGAAGCTTTCTTT.

This chain joins TRBV3-1 and TRBJ2-4; 10 positions agree with TRBD1. J lost 1 base, V lost 2 bases, and 8 bases had no gene match. Germline values: CDR1 LGHDT, CDR2 YNNKEL (reference sequence). This CDR3 has 18 residues. CDR3 DNA: TGTGCCAGCAGCCAATTGCGGACAGGGGGGTGGGCCAAAAACATTCAGTACTTC. Its protein is CASSQLRTGGWAKNIQYF.

The chain carries TRBV20-1 and TRBJ1-1; tentative D call: TRBD1 (5 bases). The germline V and J ends were trimmed by 0 bases and 4 bases, with 15 bases remaining between them. The germline V gene has CDR1 DFQATT and CDR2 SNEGSKA (reference sequence). There are 15 residues in the CDR3. In DNA, the CDR3 is TGCAGTGCTAGAGAAGAGGGGCGGGTTGGCACTGAAGCTTTCTTT. It specifies CSAREEGRVGTEAFF.

This clonotype was found a few times. The chain joins TRBV29-1 to TRBJ2-1, with a weak D call TRBD1 (5 bases). V lost 0 bases to trimming and J lost 6 bases, with 15 bases between them. The germline V gene encodes CDR1 SQVTM and CDR2 ANQGSEA. There are 15 residues in the CDR3. The CDR3 protein is CSVEEIAGLFNEQFF. The CDR3 DNA reads TGCAGCGTTGAAGAAATTGCAGGGTTATTCAATGAGCAGTTCTTC.

Ten or more counts support this clonotype. The J gene is TRBJ2-3, the V gene TRBV5-5, with D unresolved. In germline, CDR1 is SGHKS, CDR2 YYEKEE (reference sequence). There are 15 residues in the CDR3. Trimming took 4 bases from V and 0 from J, leaving 12 bases between them. CDR3 DNA sequence: TGTGCCAGCAGCCTCCATAGAGGCAGCACAGATACGCAGTATTTT. Residues: CASSLHRGSTDTQYF.

In this sample, this clonotype turned up once. The rearrangement uses TRBV2 and TRBJ1-5; TRBD1 is a possible D gene (5 bases). The CDR3 extends over 16 amino acids. CDR1 is SNHLY, CDR2 FYNNEI, per germline. The ends were cut back, 8 bases at V and 0 bases at J, with 17 bases in the middle. For the CDR3, the DNA is TGTGCCAGCCACTCGACAGTGCCAAATAGCAATCAGCCCCAGCATTTT. Its protein product is CASHSTVPNSNQPQHF.

V and J are TRBV5-1 and TRBJ2-5; 10 nucleotides agree with TRBD2. V dropped 9 bases and J dropped 5; count of bases not matched to a gene: 13. CDR1 is SGHRS and CDR2 is YFSETQ in the germline V gene. The CDR3 spans 15 residues. CDR3 loop: CATRPVAGGLETQYF. The CDR3 nucleotides read TGCGCCACCCGACCGGTAGCGGGGGGTTTGGAGACCCAGTACTTC.